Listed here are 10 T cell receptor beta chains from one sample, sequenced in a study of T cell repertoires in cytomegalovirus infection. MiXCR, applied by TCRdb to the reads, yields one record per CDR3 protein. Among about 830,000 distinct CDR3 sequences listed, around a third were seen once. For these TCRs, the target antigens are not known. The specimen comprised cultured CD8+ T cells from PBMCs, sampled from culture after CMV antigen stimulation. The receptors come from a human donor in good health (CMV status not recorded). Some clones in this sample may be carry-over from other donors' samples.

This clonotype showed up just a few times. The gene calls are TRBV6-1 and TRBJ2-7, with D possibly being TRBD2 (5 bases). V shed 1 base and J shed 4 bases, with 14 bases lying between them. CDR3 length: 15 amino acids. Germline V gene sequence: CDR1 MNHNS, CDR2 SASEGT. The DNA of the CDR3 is TGTGCCAGCAGTGAAGGGGCAGGACTGCTTTACGAGCAGTACTTC. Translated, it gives CASSEGAGLLYEQYF.

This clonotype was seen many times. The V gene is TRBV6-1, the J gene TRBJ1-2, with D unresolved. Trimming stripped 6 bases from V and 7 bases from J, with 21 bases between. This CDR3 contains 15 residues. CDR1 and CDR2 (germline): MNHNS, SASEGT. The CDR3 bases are TGTGCCAGCAGCCCTACTAGGACTGCTGCTGGTGGCTACACCTTC. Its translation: CASSPTRTAAGGYTF.

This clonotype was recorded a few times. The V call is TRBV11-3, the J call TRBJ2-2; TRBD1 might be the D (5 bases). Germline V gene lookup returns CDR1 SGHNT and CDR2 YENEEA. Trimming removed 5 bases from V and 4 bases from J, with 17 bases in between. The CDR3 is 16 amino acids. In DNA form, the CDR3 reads TGTGCCAGCAGCCCAGGGCGTGGGCGCGGCACCGGGGAGCTGTTTTTT. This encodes CASSPGRGRGTGELFF.

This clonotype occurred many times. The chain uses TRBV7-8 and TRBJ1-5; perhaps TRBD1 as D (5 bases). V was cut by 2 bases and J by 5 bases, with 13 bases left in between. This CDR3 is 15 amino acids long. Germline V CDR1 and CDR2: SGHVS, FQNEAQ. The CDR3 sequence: CASSLRGGVYQPQHF. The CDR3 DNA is TGTGCCAGCAGCTTAAGGGGAGGGGTTTATCAGCCCCAGCATTTT.

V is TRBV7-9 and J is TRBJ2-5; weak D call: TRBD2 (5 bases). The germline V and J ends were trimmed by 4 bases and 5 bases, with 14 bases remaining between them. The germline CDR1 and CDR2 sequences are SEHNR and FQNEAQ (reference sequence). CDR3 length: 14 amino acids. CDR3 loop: CASSSRRGPETQYF. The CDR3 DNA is TGTGCCAGCAGCTCCCGGAGAGGGCCGGAGACCCAGTACTTC.

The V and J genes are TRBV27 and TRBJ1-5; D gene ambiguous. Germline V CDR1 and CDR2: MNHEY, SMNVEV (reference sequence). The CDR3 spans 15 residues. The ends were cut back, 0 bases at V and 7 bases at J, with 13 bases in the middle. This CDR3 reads CASSLSWGAAQPQHF. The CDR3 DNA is TGTGCCAGCAGTTTATCGTGGGGAGCCGCACAGCCCCAGCATTTT.

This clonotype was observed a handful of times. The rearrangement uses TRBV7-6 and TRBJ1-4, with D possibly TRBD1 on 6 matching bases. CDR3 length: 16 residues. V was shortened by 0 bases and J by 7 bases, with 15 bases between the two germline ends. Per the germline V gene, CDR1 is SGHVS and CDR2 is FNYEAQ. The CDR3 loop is CASSLADGRGVEKLFF. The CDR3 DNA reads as TGTGCCAGCAGCTTAGCGGATGGCAGGGGAGTTGAAAAACTGTTTTTT.

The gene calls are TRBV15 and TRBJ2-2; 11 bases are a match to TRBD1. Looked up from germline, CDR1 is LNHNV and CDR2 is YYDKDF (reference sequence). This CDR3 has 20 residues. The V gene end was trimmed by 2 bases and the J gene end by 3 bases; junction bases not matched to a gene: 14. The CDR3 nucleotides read TGTGCCACCAGCAGATCTAGTCTTGGACAGGGGGCGTTGGACACCGGGGAGCTGTTTTTT. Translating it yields CATSRSSLGQGALDTGELFF.

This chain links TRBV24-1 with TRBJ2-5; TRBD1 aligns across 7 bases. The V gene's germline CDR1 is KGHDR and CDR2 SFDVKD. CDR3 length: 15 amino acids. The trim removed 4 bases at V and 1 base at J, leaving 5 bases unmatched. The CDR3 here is CATSERGRSQETQYF. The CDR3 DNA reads TGTGCCACCAGTGAGAGGGGGCGCAGCCAAGAGACCCAGTACTTC.

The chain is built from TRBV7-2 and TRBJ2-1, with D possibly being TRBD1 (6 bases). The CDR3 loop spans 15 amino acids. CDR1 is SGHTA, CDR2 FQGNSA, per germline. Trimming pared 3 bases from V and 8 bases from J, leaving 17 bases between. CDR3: CASSFPADSLHEQFF. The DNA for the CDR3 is TGTGCCAGCAGCTTCCCCGCGGACAGCCTTCATGAGCAGTTCTTC.